This T cell receptor beta chain was captured in a study of blood T cell repertoires in COVID-19. About the research overall: The origin of the acute and convalescent COVID-19 samples was the United States, Italy and Spain. The cDNA or gDNA used as material had been derived from T cells, B-cell-depleted T cells, or PBMCs.

Original processing methods: Nucleated cell counts were estimated from reference gene primer amplification. Only in-frame clones appear in the TCRdb table, and some are missing; sequencing was by immunoSEQ multiplex PCR. The V and J calls and clone size were taken over from that table, and D and trimming were inferred from the DNA. The data show some 94,000 clones, 87% seen once. The TCR comes from a human donor in a cohort sampled during active COVID-19. The specimen sequenced was peripheral blood.

The CDR3 is CASSSSRGGDGNTIYF. The CDR3 region has the DNA TGTGCCAGCAGCTCAAGTAGAGGGGGGGACGGAAACACCATATATTTT. This sequence joins TRBV7-9 and TRBJ1-3; TRBD1 is a possible D gene (6 bases). Germline lookup yields CDR1 SEHNR and CDR2 FQNEAQ (reference sequence). Trimming shortened V by 4 bases and J by 4 bases, and 17 bases separated the two germline ends. The CDR3 sequence is 16 residues long.